This T cell receptor beta chain was sequenced during a study of post-analysis software for immune sequencing data. The overall study: Relapsing-remitting, secondary progressive and progressive-relapsing forms made up the multiple sclerosis disease courses.

Carried by the TCR beta cDNA libraries were unique molecular identifiers. MiXCR was run by TCRdb on the PCR reads, yielding one entry per CDR3 protein. The sample includes about half a million distinct CDR3 sequences, 30% to 40% of them seen just once. Germline V gives CDR1 SGHTA, CDR2 FQGNSA. The CDR3 totals 15 residues. Germline trimming cut 6 bases from V and 1 base from J; bases unmatched to any gene: 7. Points from the study as a whole: Patients had higher frequencies than controls of four to six TRBV segments, including TRBV5-6, TRBV5-1 and TRBV20-1.

About this clonotype: What it recognizes is unknown.

V usage is TRBV7-2 and J usage is TRBJ2-3; 7 bases agree with TRBD2. The specimen was blood. The receptor comes from a girl aged 2-17 years with multiple sclerosis. For the CDR3, the DNA is TGTGCCAGCAGAAGAAGTCGGGGGGGCACAGATACGCAGTATTTT. Protein: CASRRSRGGTDTQYF.